This T cell receptor (beta chain) was recorded in a study of T cell responses to AZD1222 COVID-19 vaccine. Recipients boosted at about 4 weeks or about 12 weeks are pooled. Data came from immunoSEQ multiplex PCR; TCRdb stores just in-frame clones and leaves some out. Among roughly 80,000 clones listed, around 93% were seen once. Study-level points and caveats: Breadth and depth of Spike-specific TCRs rose after two AZD1222 doses. Clonal diversity was possibly underestimated, and the donors were mostly white British, with more females. Researchers took repertoire samples only after the peak T cell response had come.

For this clone: The target antigen is unknown.

Germline V gene lookup returns CDR1 KGHSH and CDR2 LQKENI. Germline trimming cut 2 bases from V and 3 bases from J; bases unmatched to any gene: 7. The CDR3 has 16 amino acids. The starting material was peripheral blood, obtained 28 days after the second AZD1222 dose. V gene TRBV18 combines with J gene TRBJ1-5, with 7 bases identical to TRBD1. The receptor's source is an adult who received the AZD1222 COVID-19 vaccine. CDR3 sequence reads: CASSPSQGLDNQPQHF. DNA for the CDR3: TGTGCCAGCTCACCATCACAGGGGCTCGACAATCAGCCCCAGCATTTT.